Below are 30 T cell receptor beta chains sequenced from a single sample in a study of regulatory T cells in long-lasting Graves disease. Arm-PCR with iRepertoire HTBI primers amplified the CDR3 regions for these TCR beta libraries. TCRdb re-derived calls from the multiplex PCR reads in MiXCR, one entry per CDR3 protein. The sample yields a few hundred thousand distinct CDR3 sequences, 14% to 15% seen once. The time point here: newly diagnosed GD, antithyroid drugs for less than 3 months. The TCR library used RNA extracted from PBMCs. These data also formed part of another study, on T cells in Graves' hyperthyroidism and ophthalmopathy.

This material consisted of peripheral blood mononuclear cells (PBMCs), taken at new diagnosis, from a patient treated with antithyroid drugs. Receptors were obtained from a woman aged 40 to 50 with Graves disease.

This clonotype came up many times. The chain combines TRBV7-8 with TRBJ2-7, with unresolved D. CDR3 length: 11 amino acids. Trimming left V 7 bases short and J 1 base short, with 5 bases between. The germline CDR1 and CDR2 sequences are SGHVS and FQNEAQ. For the CDR3, the DNA is TGTGCCAGCACAGGTTCCTACGAGCAGTACTTC. It codes for CASTGSYEQYF.

This clonotype was seen many times. The J gene is TRBJ2-7, the V gene TRBV28; unclear D gene. V was clipped by 5 bases and J by 0 bases, with 17 bases between them. This CDR3 has 16 amino acids. Germline-derived CDR1 and CDR2 are MDHEN and SYDVKM. This CDR3 reads CASSPPPTLDSYEQYF. The DNA for the CDR3 is TGTGCCAGCAGTCCCCCCCCTACCCTGGACTCCTACGAGCAGTACTTC.

A few counts support this clonotype. This rearrangement joins TRBV20-1 to TRBJ2-1; 12 bases align to TRBD2. With V trimmed by 1 base and J by 4 bases, 2 bases remained unmatched. The CDR3 runs to 15 residues. Germline V lookup: CDR1 DFQATT, CDR2 SNEGSKA (reference sequence). CDR3 sequence reads: CSARGTSGTYNEQFF. In nucleotides, the CDR3 is TGCAGTGCTAGAGGGACTAGCGGGACATACAATGAGCAGTTCTTC.

This clonotype was observed many times. V gene TRBV2 combines with J gene TRBJ2-1; D may be TRBD1 or TRBD2 (5 bases each). Germline CDR1 is SNHLY and CDR2 is FYNNEI. Between the trimmed V and J ends, which lost 3 bases and 9 bases, there was a span of 12 bases. The CDR3 extends over 13 amino acids. CDR3 in amino acids: CASSDTGPSEQFF. For the CDR3, the DNA is TGTGCCAGCAGTGATACGGGGCCCTCTGAGCAGTTCTTC.

This clonotype has a handful of counts. V gene TRBV6-5 combines with J gene TRBJ2-2; D possibly corresponds to TRBD2 (6 bases). V was pared by 2 bases and J by 0 bases, with 10 bases between. Looked up from germline, CDR1 is MNHEY and CDR2 is SVGAGI. The length of the CDR3 is 16 residues. This CDR3 reads CASSYGRDPNTGELFF. The CDR3, as DNA: TGTGCCAGCAGTTACGGGCGGGACCCGAACACCGGGGAGCTGTTTTTT.

J is TRBJ2-1 and V is TRBV19; D not resolved. With 3 bases removed from V and 8 bases from J, the gap between germline ends came to 14 bases. The germline V gene has CDR1 LNHDA and CDR2 SQIVND (reference sequence). This CDR3 is built from 14 residues. The CDR3 DNA sequence: TGTGCCAGTAGTATGGTCCCTAATGCCGATGAGCAGTTCTTC. This translates into CASSMVPNADEQFF.

About this clonotype itself: A single base is all that separates this from a far larger clone, so a read error is likely. The rearrangement links TRBV2 to TRBJ2-5; TRBD2 agrees at 11 bases. The DNA end favors TRBJ2-1, so the J call may be wrong. Germline V lookup: CDR1 SNHLY, CDR2 FYNNEI. The CDR3 is made up of 17 amino acids. The CDR3 nucleotides are TGTGCCAGCAGTTTAGGGTTAGGACTAGCGGGCACCAATGAGCAGTTCTTC. Translated: CASSLGLGLAGTNEQFF.

In this sample, this clonotype turned up many times. The CDR3 DNA reads as TGTGCCAGCAGCCTCCGAAGAGTGGGCGGTATGACCGGGGAGACCCAGTACTTC. This encodes CASSLRRVGGMTGETQYF. The rearrangement uses TRBV14 and TRBJ2-5; no clear D. V was clipped by 4 bases and J by 5 bases, with 26 bases between them. This CDR3 is built from 18 residues. Per the germline V gene, CDR1 is SGHDN and CDR2 is FVKESK. Full variable domain (rest looked up from reference TRBV14 and TRBJ2-5): EAGVTQFPSHSVIEKGQTVTLRCDPISGHDNLYWYRRVMGKEIKFLLHFVKESKQDESGMPNNRFLAERTGGTYSTLKVQPAELEDSGVYFCASSLRRVGGMTGETQYFGPGTRLLVL.

This clonotype was recorded at least ten times. The CDR3: CASSLRVNTQYF. The CDR3 region has the DNA TGTGCCAGCAGTTTAAGGGTAAATACGCAGTATTTT. This chain links TRBV12-3 or TRBV12-4 with TRBJ2-3, with D hard to call. V lost 2 bases to trimming and J lost 7 bases, with 7 bases between them. The CDR3 covers 12 residues.

This clonotype was observed many times. The V call is TRBV2, the J call TRBJ1-1; D is undetermined. V was pared by 1 base and J by 2 bases, with 5 bases between. This CDR3 contains 13 residues. Per the germline V gene, CDR1 is SNHLY and CDR2 is FYNNEI. In DNA, the CDR3 is TGTGCCAGCAGTGAAGTCGTCAACACTGAAGCTTTCTTT. It is translated as CASSEVVNTEAFF.

This clonotype was seen at least ten times. The chain carries TRBV10-2 and TRBJ2-7; 7 bases are shared with TRBD2. Germline values: CDR1 WSHSY, CDR2 SAAADI. The CDR3 spans 15 residues. The junction had 8 bases not matched to a gene; V was cut back by 4 bases and J by 2 bases. The CDR3 coding sequence is TGCGCCAGCAGTGTTTTGGCGGGAGTAACCTACGAGCAGTACTTC. Translating gives CASSVLAGVTYEQYF.

This clonotype occurred many times. V and J are TRBV27 and TRBJ1-6, with D hard to call. This CDR3 contains 16 residues. CDR1 and CDR2 (germline): MNHEY, SMNVEV (reference sequence). Trimming pared 1 base from V and 0 bases from J, leaving 7 bases between. CDR3 loop: CASSLFYSSYNSPLHF. The CDR3 nucleotides read TGTGCCAGCAGTTTATTCTACAGCTCCTATAATTCACCCCTCCACTTT.

This clonotype was seen many times. The rearrangement uses TRBV15 and TRBJ2-3; possible D gene TRBD2, 5 bases. Trimming took 0 bases from V and 5 from J, leaving 15 bases between them. CDR1 is LNHNV, CDR2 YYDKDF, per germline (reference sequence). The CDR3 extends over 16 amino acids. The CDR3 DNA reads TGTGCCACCAGCAGAGATATAGCGCCCTCCCGAGATACGCAGTATTTT. Its protein is CATSRDIAPSRDTQYF.

V and J are TRBV20-1 and TRBJ2-7, with a possible D match to TRBD2 (5 bases). CDR3 length equals 15 residues. Germline CDR1 and CDR2: DFQATT and SNEGSKA (reference sequence). V was pared by 6 bases and J by 2 bases, with 20 bases between. The CDR3 DNA is TGCAGTGCCCGAGAGGGCAGACTGGGAACCTACGAGCAGTACTTC. Translated: CSAREGRLGTYEQYF.

The rearrangement uses TRBV4-1 and TRBJ1-2, with D possibly TRBD1 on 6 matching bases. This CDR3 region has 16 residues. The V end was cut by 2 bases, the J end by 2 bases, with 15 bases between. The germline CDR1 and CDR2 sequences are MGHRA and YSYEKL. DNA for the CDR3: TGCGCCAGCAGCCAACACCTGGACAGTTCGAACTATGGCTACACCTTC. Its protein product is CASSQHLDSSNYGYTF.

This clonotype showed up many times. The chain combines TRBV28 with TRBJ2-7; the match to TRBD1 covers 10 bases. The CDR3 has 14 amino acids. Per germline, CDR1 MDHEN and CDR2 SYDVKM. Losses at the gene ends were 7 bases for V and 4 bases for J; bases not matched to a gene: 7. The CDR3 DNA follows: TGTGCCAGCATGCCGGGACAGGGGATTTACGAGCAGTACTTC. Protein sequence: CASMPGQGIYEQYF.

This clonotype appeared many times. CDR3 DNA: TGTGCCAGCAGCTTAGCGGGCCCCTTTGAAACGCCGAAAAATGAGCAGTTCTTC. Residues: CASSLAGPFETPKNEQFF. This sequence joins TRBV7-8 and TRBJ2-1; D ambiguous. Germline V gene sequence: CDR1 SGHVS, CDR2 FQNEAQ. The CDR3 extends over 18 amino acids. V shed 0 bases and J shed 7 bases, with 22 bases lying between them.

With regard to this clonotype: Just one base apart from a much larger clone, this may be a read error. V gene TRBV5-1 combines with J gene TRBJ2-1, with no clear D. CDR3 length: 15 residues. From germline, CDR1 is SGHRS and CDR2 YFSETQ. CDR3 sequence: CASSLDGASHNDQFF. The DNA of the CDR3 is TGCGCCAGCAGCTTGGATGGAGCCTCGCACAATGATCAGTTCTTC.

On this clonotype itself: A single base separates this from a much larger clone, so it may be a read error. The genes are TRBV10-3 and TRBJ1-5, with no clear D. The CDR3 has 17 amino acids. In germline, CDR1 is ENHRY, CDR2 SYGVKD. V lost 5 bases, J lost 0 bases, and 17 bases lay in between. For the CDR3, the DNA is TGTGCCATCAGTTCGAGGACCGTGAGCTATAGCAATCAGCCCCAGCATTTT. Translation gives CAISSRTVSYSNQPQHF.

The V gene is TRBV6-1, the J gene TRBJ1-2; 8 bases fit TRBD1. Germline trimming cut 10 bases from V and 2 bases from J; bases unmatched to any gene: 9. Germline CDR1 MNHNS, CDR2 SASEGT. The CDR3 is 14 amino acids. The CDR3 region is CATSATGVNYGYTF. The CDR3 coding sequence is TGTGCCACCTCAGCGACAGGGGTAAACTATGGCTACACCTTC.

This clonotype was observed many times. The J gene is TRBJ2-1, the V gene TRBV20-1, with 7 positions matching TRBD2. The V gene's germline CDR1 is DFQATT and CDR2 SNEGSKA (reference sequence). The trim removed 3 bases at V and 6 bases at J, leaving 14 bases unmatched. This CDR3 comprises 16 residues. The CDR3 DNA follows: TGCAGTGCTAGGACCCCCGGGCGGGAGATAGGCAATGAGCAGTTCTTC. This encodes CSARTPGREIGNEQFF.

Many counts were recorded for this clonotype. The V and J genes are TRBV10-2 and TRBJ2-3; TRBD2 matches at 8 bases. The CDR3 sequence is 14 residues long. With V trimmed by 8 bases and J by 0 bases, 4 bases remained unmatched. Germline CDR1 is WSHSY and CDR2 is SAAADI. Written as DNA, the CDR3 is TGCGCCAGCGATAGCGGGACAAGCACAGATACGCAGTATTTT. Amino acid sequence: CASDSGTSTDTQYF.

This clonotype has at least ten counts. The CDR3 protein is CASSIDWNEKLFF. The CDR3 nucleotides read TGTGCCAGTAGTATAGACTGGAATGAAAAACTGTTTTTT. J is TRBJ1-4 and V is TRBV19; D remains unclear. The CDR3 is 13 residues long. Trimming removed 0 bases from V and 5 bases from J, with 4 bases in between. CDR1 is LNHDA and CDR2 is SQIVND in the germline V gene (reference sequence).

This clonotype was recorded a few times. The chain links TRBV6-2 or TRBV6-3 to TRBJ2-2; D unclear. Germline assignment: CDR1 MNHEY and CDR2 SVGEGT. This CDR3 has 16 amino acids. The V gene lost 4 bases and the J gene lost 0 bases, with 12 bases spanning the gap. The CDR3 nucleotides read TGTGCCAGCAGTTTCGACGGAAACCCGAACACCGGGGAGCTGTTTTTT. Protein sequence: CASSFDGNPNTGELFF.

This clonotype was found a few times. V and J are TRBV11-3 and TRBJ1-2; TRBD1 might be the D (5 bases). From germline, CDR1 is SGHNT and CDR2 YENEEA. The CDR3 totals 16 residues. With 6 bases removed from V and 8 bases from J, the gap between germline ends came to 25 bases. CDR3 sequence (DNA): TGTGCCAGCAGGGGGCGAGGGTCCGACAGCGAGGAGGGCTACACCTTC. Protein: CASRGRGSDSEEGYTF.

This clonotype has at least ten counts. The CDR3 nucleotides read TGTGCCAGCAGTCCCACCCCGGACGGCAGTGAGCAGTTCTTC. Its translation: CASSPTPDGSEQFF. The V gene is TRBV12-3 or TRBV12-4, the J gene TRBJ2-1; D remains unclear. There are 14 residues in the CDR3. Trimming left V 5 bases short and J 9 bases short, with 17 bases between.

This clonotype has ten or more counts. This chain uses TRBV15 with TRBJ2-7; 12 bases line up with TRBD2. Germline loops: CDR1 LNHNV, CDR2 YYDKDF (reference sequence). The junction had 4 bases not matched to a gene; V was cut back by 2 bases and J by 5 bases. This CDR3 spans 15 amino acids. The CDR3 loop reads CATSRPPSGRDEQYF. CDR3 nucleotides: TGTGCCACCAGCAGACCCCCTAGCGGGAGGGACGAGCAGTACTTC. Full variable domain (rest looked up from reference TRBV15 and TRBJ2-7): DAMVIQNPRYQVTQFGKPVTLSCSQTLNHNVMYWYQQKSSQAPKLLFHYYDKDFNNEADTPDNFQSRRPNTSFCFLDIRSPGLGDTAMYLCATSRPPSGRDEQYFGPGTRLTVT.

The V gene is TRBV11-2, the J gene TRBJ1-2; possible D gene TRBD1, 5 bases. V was shortened by 5 bases and J by 2 bases, with 12 bases between the two germline ends. This CDR3 has 14 amino acids. Per germline, CDR1 SGHAT and CDR2 FQNNGV. For the CDR3, the DNA is TGTGCCAGCAGCGGGCGGGCAGGGAACTATGGCTACACCTTC. It specifies CASSGRAGNYGYTF.

This clonotype was recorded at least ten times. The rearrangement joins TRBV15 to TRBJ2-1; D call uncertain. From germline, CDR1 is LNHNV and CDR2 YYDKDF (reference sequence). This CDR3 is built from 13 residues. V was pared by 0 bases and J by 9 bases, with 9 bases between. CDR3 sequence (DNA): TGTGCCACCAGCAGAGATACAGCTTTTGAGCAGTTCTTC. It is translated as CATSRDTAFEQFF.

This clonotype was recorded many times. This chain connects TRBV2 to TRBJ2-7; unclear D gene. The CDR3 runs to 13 residues. V gave up 3 bases and J gave up 2 bases, with 8 bases separating them. Germline V gives CDR1 SNHLY, CDR2 FYNNEI. CDR3 coding DNA: TGTGCCAGCAGTGACAGGAACCCCTACGAGCAGTACTTC. It codes for CASSDRNPYEQYF. Complete variable domain (other parts from reference TRBV2 and TRBJ2-7): EPEVTQTPSHQVTQMGQEVILRCVPISNHLYFYWYRQILGQKVEFLVSFYNNEISEKSEIFDDQFSVERPDGSNFTLKIRSTKLEDSAMYFCASSDRNPYEQYFGPGTRLTVT.